This T cell receptor (beta chain) emerged from a study of fetal regulatory T cell absence and autoimmunity. As for the study in general: The IPEX patients lacked clinical diabetes but had exocrine pancreas autoimmunity. General study findings and limits: Cord blood and pancreas showed broadly similar TRB gene family usage.

Germline V gives CDR1 SGHRS, CDR2 YFSETQ. V trimming: 3 bases; J trimming: 6 bases; junction bases outside the gene matches: 2. The CDR3 runs to 14 residues. This was a survey-level run. Assay: immunoSEQ multiplex PCR; the TCRdb copy retains only in-frame clones and omits some. Here the sample spans about 50,000 clones, about 86% being singletons. Comment on this clone: Its antigen remains unknown.

The chain is built from TRBV5-1 and TRBJ1-5; 11 nucleotides agree with TRBD1. This clonotype was sampled from a newborn boy with IPEX syndrome. Specimen: cord blood. Written as DNA, the CDR3 is TGCGCCAGCAGCTCCGGGACAGGGGGTCAGCCCCAGCATTTT. It codes for CASSSGTGGQPQHF.